The 7 T cell receptor beta chains below all came from one sample that was sequenced in a study of blood T cell repertoires in COVID-19. Method: immunoSEQ multiplex PCR; TCRdb's copy keeps in-frame clones and lacks some. The table includes around 180,000 clones, about four fifths detected once. The sample was peripheral blood. The receptors were gathered from a man in his 70s with active or convalescent COVID-19.

This clone was found a few times. V is TRBV12-5 and J is TRBJ1-5; D call uncertain. Germline CDR1 reads LGHNT; CDR2 reads FRNRAP. CDR3 length equals 13 residues. Trimming took 3 bases from V and 6 from J, leaving 9 bases between them. Written as DNA, the CDR3 is TGTGCTAGTGGTTTTGAGGCTCTTCAGCCCCAGCATTTT. Its protein product is CASGFEALQPQHF.

The chain recombines TRBV14 with TRBJ1-2; tentative D call: TRBD1 (5 bases). This CDR3 is built from 13 residues. Germline V gene data show CDR1 as SGHDN and CDR2 as FVKESK. The V end was cut by 5 bases, the J end by 3 bases, with 10 bases between. In DNA, the CDR3 is TGTGCCAGCAGCTGGGCCAGGGACTATGGCTACACCTTC. The encoded protein is CASSWARDYGYTF. Complete variable domain (other parts from reference TRBV14 and TRBJ1-2): EAGVTQFPSHSVIEKGQTVTLRCDPISGHDNLYWYRRVMGKEIKFLLHFVKESKQDESGMPNNRFLAERTGGTYSTLKVQPAELEDSGVYFCASSWARDYGYTFGSGTRLTVV.

A note on this clone: Other DNA variants within this sample encode the same CDR3. V is TRBV20-1 and J is TRBJ1-2; tentatively, D is TRBD1 (5 bases). The CDR3 has 11 residues. Trimming left V 4 bases short and J 5 bases short, with 8 bases between. The germline CDR1 and CDR2 sequences are DFQATT and SNEGSKA (reference sequence). The CDR3 DNA reads TGCAGTGCTACCCAGGGTTATGGCTACACCTTC. Encoded protein: CSATQGYGYTF.

The gene calls are TRBV4-2 and TRBJ1-5; a weak D match, TRBD1 (5 bases). CDR3 length: 14 residues. Trimming pared 0 bases from V and 6 bases from J, leaving 9 bases between. Germline V gives CDR1 LGHNA, CDR2 YNFKEQ. The CDR3 DNA sequence: TGTGCCAGCAGCCAAGACAGGGTGGGTCAGCCCCAGCATTTT. Its translation: CASSQDRVGQPQHF.

This sequence joins TRBV29-1 and TRBJ1-1, with D uncertain. CDR3 size: 12 residues. Germline-derived CDR1 and CDR2 are SQVTM and ANQGSEA. Written as DNA, the CDR3 is TGCAGGGTAGACTTTCTGAACACTGAAGCTTTCTTT. It is translated as CRVDFLNTEAFF.

This rearrangement joins TRBV9 to TRBJ2-1; D gene unclear. V lost 2 bases, J lost 5 bases, and 8 bases lay in between. Germline V gives CDR1 SGDLS, CDR2 YYNGEE. This CDR3 region has 13 residues. In DNA, the CDR3 is TGTGCCAGCAGCGTTGACATCCACAATGAGCAGTTCTTC. This translates into CASSVDIHNEQFF.

The V and J genes are TRBV6-2 or TRBV6-3 and TRBJ2-3; 7 bases align to TRBD2. V lost 5 bases to trimming and J lost 3 bases; unmatched junction nucleotides: 8. The CDR3 covers 15 residues. Germline CDR1 reads MNHEY; CDR2 reads SVGEGT. DNA of the CDR3: TGTGCCAGCAGTCCGGCGGGGGAAGGTACAGATACGCAGTATTTT. Protein product: CASSPAGEGTDTQYF.